This TCR beta chain was obtained from a study of OX40 agonist ivuxolimab in advanced cancers. V lost 10 bases, J lost 0 bases, and 12 bases lay in between. The CDR3 sequence is 13 residues long. Germline CDR1 reads MNHEY; CDR2 reads SVGAGI. The table came from immunoSEQ multiplex PCR; TCRdb's copy has only in-frame clones and leaves some out. This table holds about 14,000 clones, approximately 90% found once. The clonotype comes from an adult with an advanced solid tumor such as melanoma, head and neck, liver or kidney cancer. The chain employs TRBV6-5 and TRBJ1-2; possible D gene TRBD1, 6 bases. This material consisted of CD4+ or CD8+ T cells sorted from blood, taken in a trial of the OX40 agonist ivuxolimab. CDR3 residues: CATRGQTNYGYTF. CDR3 nucleotide sequence: TGTGCCACCCGGGGGCAGACTAACTATGGCTACACCTTC.